This T cell receptor beta chain was profiled in a study of T-cell reconstitution after alpha-beta-depleted transplantation in children. This clonotype was counted a single time. What it binds is unknown. CDR1 and CDR2 (germline): SEHNR, FQNEAQ (reference sequence). This CDR3 has 16 amino acids. V shed 5 bases, J shed 4 bases, and the junction held 8 bases outside the gene matches. Findings and caveats of the study: After transplant, high TCRbeta diversity at day 60 in some patients arose from surviving recipient T cells and thymic progenitors. Counts and diversity of T cells one year after transplant came mostly from newly produced T cells. There were reportedly several hundred expanded graft clones from which alpha-beta T cells came about two months after transplant.

The TCRbeta library was prepared with unique molecular identifiers. In TCRdb, the PCR reads were re-called with MiXCR into one record per CDR3 protein. The data hold about 58,000 distinct CDR3 sequences, with approximately 46% observed a single time. The clonotype was recovered from a male patient younger than 18 who had a stem cell transplant for acute lymphoblastic leukemia, so the T cells may come from the graft donor. The sequences come from PBMCs, mostly from graft donor cells, collected 360 days after TCRalphabeta/CD19-depleted stem cell transplant. The chain has TRBV7-9 and TRBJ2-3; 11 positions agree with TRBD2. Written as DNA, the CDR3 is TGTGCCAGCAGCAAATTAGCGGGAGGGTCTGCAGATACGCAGTATTTT. Protein sequence: CASSKLAGGSADTQYF.